A selection of T cell receptor beta chains follows, all from one sample in a study of blood T cell repertoires in COVID-19. Generated by immunoSEQ multiplex PCR, the TCRdb table keeps only in-frame clones and is missing some. This sample has hundreds of thousands of clones, with roughly 86% found just once. The sample comprised PBMCs or T cells enriched from blood (not recorded which). The receptors were gathered from a woman aged 18-30 years who had recovered from COVID-19. Each CDR3 is given with its conserved first and last residue. The D gene is left open where the match is weak. Clone size, where shown, is once, few, many, or a class for clones that have expanded.

cdr3_nt | cdr3_aa | clone_size | j_call | d_call | v_call | cdr3_length
TGTGCCACCACTTCCAGGGGGCGTCCAGATACGCAGTATTTT | CATTSRGRPDTQYF | - | TRBJ2-3 | TRBD1 | TRBV24-1 | 14
TGTGCCAGCAGCTTAGCCCCGGGGGGGGAGCAGTACTTC | CASSLAPGGEQYF | - | TRBJ2-7 | TRBD2 | TRBV7-9 | 13
TGCAGTGCTAGTAGCGATCAGCCCCAGCATTTT | CSASSDQPQHF | once | TRBJ1-5 | - | TRBV20-1 | 11
TGTGCCAGCAGTGTAACAGGGGTACGGTTGACCCAGTACTTC | CASSVTGVRLTQYF | - | TRBJ2-5 | TRBD1 | TRBV25-1 | 14
TGTGCCAGCAGAAGGGGACTAGCTGACTACGAGCAGTACTTC | CASRRGLADYEQYF | - | TRBJ2-7 | TRBD2 | TRBV6-5 | 14
TGTGCCAGCAGTGAATTTCTTAAGGGCCGGGATGCCTACGAGCAGTACTTC | CASSEFLKGRDAYEQYF | - | TRBJ2-7 | - | TRBV2 | 17
TGTGCCAGCAGTCCCAGGGGACACCGTAATGAAAAACTGTTTTTT | CASSPRGHRNEKLFF | - | TRBJ1-4 | - | TRBV27 | 15
TGTGCCAGCAGCCAATCGGCGCGGGGCGGAGAGACCCAGTACTTC | CASSQSARGGETQYF | - | TRBJ2-5 | - | TRBV3-1/TRBV3-2 | 15
TGTGCCAGCTCACCGCTCCTGGGCAGGGATAGCACAGATACGCAGTATTTT | CASSPLLGRDSTDTQYF | - | TRBJ2-3 | - | TRBV18 | 17
TGTGCCAGTAGGCTAGACAGGGGGGAGTACAATGAGCAGTTCTTC | CASRLDRGEYNEQFF | - | TRBJ2-1 | TRBD1 | TRBV19 | 15
TGTGCCAGCAGGCCGGGACAGGGGACGAACACTGAAGCTTTCTTT | CASRPGQGTNTEAFF | - | TRBJ1-1 | TRBD1 | TRBV5-4 | 15